The rows below give T cell receptor beta chains drawn from one sample of a study of cytomegalovirus exposure and HLA in healthy donors. TCRdb keeps only in-frame clones here, not all; method: immunoSEQ multiplex PCR. Here the sample spans about 160,000 clones, 88% being singletons. The sample consisted of PBMCs. Source of these receptors: a young man in good health and CMV-seronegative. Each CDR3 is given with its conserved first and last residue. The D gene is left open where the match is weak. Size is stated for part of the rows, as once, few or many counts, or as a class when the clone is expanded.

d_gene,abundance,v_gene,j_gene,CDR3aa,CDR3nt
NA,NA,TRBV28,TRBJ1-1,CASSESVNTEAFF,TGTGCCAGCAGCGAGTCCGTGAACACTGAAGCTTTCTTT
NA,NA,TRBV5-1,TRBJ1-1,CASSSRWGENTEAFF,TGCGCCAGCAGCTCCCGGTGGGGGGAGAACACTGAAGCTTTCTTT
TRBD1,NA,TRBV5-5,TRBJ1-2,CASSSEGATVSGYTF,TGTGCCAGCAGTAGCGAGGGGGCGACAGTCTCTGGCTACACCTTC
NA,few,TRBV7-8,TRBJ1-3,CASSLQGPGNTIYF,TGTGCCAGCAGCCTACAGGGACCTGGAAACACCATATATTTT
NA,NA,TRBV29-1,TRBJ1-1,CSVDSRMGRATTEAFF,TGCAGCGTTGATTCCCGTATGGGCAGGGCGACCACTGAAGCTTTCTTT
TRBD1,NA,TRBV5-1,TRBJ2-3,CASSLGTGGSTDTQYF,TGCGCCAGCAGCTTAGGGACAGGGGGCTCCACAGATACGCAGTATTTT
NA,NA,TRBV6-1,TRBJ1-4,CASSEAEGNEKLFF,TGTGCCAGCAGTGAAGCGGAGGGGAATGAAAAACTGTTTTTT
NA,NA,TRBV21-1,TRBJ2-7,CASSKGPTSGSNSNHEQYF,TGTGCCAGCAGCAAAGGTCCGACTAGCGGGAGTAACTCTAACCACGAGCAGTACTTC
TRBD2,NA,TRBV11-2,TRBJ2-1,CASSRSGAGGSEQFF,TGTGCCAGCAGCCGAAGCGGGGCGGGCGGCAGTGAGCAGTTCTTC
TRBD1,NA,TRBV9,TRBJ2-7,CASSGRTGADEQYF,TGTGCCAGCAGCGGGCGGACAGGGGCGGACGAGCAGTACTTC
TRBD1,NA,TRBV2,TRBJ1-2,CATEGRGRGSGEGYTF,TGTGCCACCGAAGGAAGGGGGCGCGGGTCCGGAGAGGGCTACACCTTC
NA,NA,TRBV5-1,TRBJ1-1,CASSADRDTPGIAEAFF,TGCGCCAGCAGCGCGGACCGGGACACACCGGGGATAGCTGAAGCTTTCTTT
TRBD1,NA,TRBV5-1,TRBJ1-4,CASSRATGSDEKLFF,TGCGCCAGCAGCCGCGCGACAGGGTCAGACGAAAAACTGTTTTTT
TRBD1,NA,TRBV29-1,TRBJ2-7,CSVEKAGQDEQYF,TGCAGCGTTGAAAAGGCGGGACAGGACGAGCAGTACTTC
TRBD1,few,TRBV6-5,TRBJ2-3,CASSPDRGEEDTQYF,TGTGCCAGCAGTCCGGACAGGGGAGAGGAAGATACGCAGTATTTT
TRBD2,NA,TRBV18,TRBJ2-5,CASSPMGGSLQETQYF,TGTGCCAGCTCACCAATGGGGGGGTCCCTTCAAGAGACCCAGTACTTC
TRBD2,NA,TRBV4-3,TRBJ2-1,CASSQSLAGGDNEQFF,TGCGCCAGCAGCCAATCACTAGCGGGGGGCGACAATGAGCAGTTCTTC
TRBD2,NA,TRBV10-1,TRBJ2-5,CASSNEIQLAAKETQYF,TGCGCCAGCAGTAACGAAATACAACTAGCGGCTAAAGAGACCCAGTACTTC
NA,NA,TRBV7-6,TRBJ2-5,CASSPTGGEGETQYF,TGTGCCAGCAGCCCCACCGGAGGGGAAGGTGAGACCCAGTACTTC
NA,NA,TRBV11-2,TRBJ1-4,CASSFQVSGSEKLFF,TGTGCCAGCAGCTTTCAAGTGTCGGGGAGTGAAAAACTGTTTTTT
TRBD1,NA,TRBV5-1,TRBJ1-1,CASSTGRDRVSTEAFF,TGCGCCAGCAGCACAGGCCGGGACAGGGTTAGCACTGAAGCTTTCTTT
TRBD2,NA,TRBV30,TRBJ2-7,CAWSLGLAGGPGNKSPIYEQYF,TGTGCCTGGAGTCTCGGACTAGCGGGAGGGCCCGGGAATAAAAGCCCCATCTACGAGCAGTACTTC
NA,NA,TRBV6-4,TRBJ1-1,CASREGSMNTEAFF,TGTGCCAGCAGGGAGGGTTCTATGAACACTGAAGCTTTCTTT